The rows below give T cell receptor beta chains drawn from one sample of a study of T cells in Graves' hyperthyroidism and ophthalmopathy. TCRdb reprocessed the multiplex PCR reads with MiXCR, giving one entry per CDR3 protein. This sample has around 300,000 distinct CDR3 sequences, with 22% found just once. Sequencing input: blood. The source is a man aged 25 to 40 with Graves' ophthalmopathy. The CDR3 runs from the conserved cysteine through the conserved F or W. Fields, in order: V gene, D gene, clone size, J gene, CDR3 protein, CDR3 DNA. The D gene is left open where the match is weak. Part of the rows lack a size; the others show once, few, many or a class for expanded clones.

v_gene: TRBV27; d_gene: TRBD1; abundance: once; j_gene: TRBJ1-4; CDR3aa: CGSSYGTGPASEKLFF; CDR3nt: TGTGGCAGCAGCTACGGGACAGGCCCGGCAAGTGAAAAACTGTTTTTT
v_gene: TRBV7-2; d_gene: NA; abundance: NA; j_gene: TRBJ1-2; CDR3aa: CASSLAGTYGYTF; CDR3nt: TGTGCCAGCAGCTTAGCAGGGACCTATGGCTACACCTTC
v_gene: TRBV11-3; d_gene: NA; abundance: few; j_gene: TRBJ2-3; CDR3aa: CASNSPGETTDTQYF; CDR3nt: TGTGCCAGCAACTCACCCGGGGAGACTACAGATACGCAGTATTTT
v_gene: TRBV3-1; d_gene: NA; abundance: many; j_gene: TRBJ1-4; CDR3aa: CASSRNRGDEKLFF; CDR3nt: TGTGCCAGCAGCCGGAACAGAGGCGATGAAAAACTGTTTTTT
v_gene: TRBV7-9; d_gene: TRBD1; abundance: NA; j_gene: TRBJ1-1; CDR3aa: CASSLQGAMNTEAFF; CDR3nt: TGTGCCAGCAGCTTACAGGGGGCCATGAACACTGAAGCTTTCTTT
v_gene: TRBV9; d_gene: NA; abundance: NA; j_gene: TRBJ2-2; CDR3aa: CASSRYSTNTGELFF; CDR3nt: TGTGCCAGCAGCCGCTACTCGACGAACACCGGGGAGCTGTTTTTT
v_gene: TRBV28; d_gene: NA; abundance: NA; j_gene: TRBJ2-1; CDR3aa: CASSFGDWEVEFF; CDR3nt: TGTGCCAGCAGTTTCGGGGACTGGGAGGTTGAGTTCTTC
v_gene: TRBV11-2; d_gene: NA; abundance: NA; j_gene: TRBJ2-2; CDR3aa: CASSRGSELFF; CDR3nt: TGTGCCAGCAGCCGTGGTTCGGAGCTGTTTTTT
v_gene: TRBV18; d_gene: TRBD1; abundance: NA; j_gene: TRBJ2-5; CDR3aa: CASSLGQKETQYF; CDR3nt: TGTGCCAGCTCACTGGGACAGAAAGAGACCCAGTACTTC
v_gene: TRBV3-1; d_gene: TRBD1; abundance: NA; j_gene: TRBJ2-2; CDR3aa: CASSLWTGKNTGELFF; CDR3nt: TGTGCCAGCAGCCTGTGGACAGGGAAGAACACCGGGGAGCTGTTTTTT